One sample yielded the 18 T cell receptor beta chains listed below, sequenced in a study of blood T cell repertoires in COVID-19 (dated by TCRdb to 2020 to 2022). Libraries were prepared through the immunoSEQ multiplex PCR assay. As stored in TCRdb, this immuneACCESS dataset retains in-frame rearrangements with V and J assigned. A fraction of the clones does not appear; measured against another copy, unresolved V genes explain less than half of the discrepancy, and the remainder lacks a known reason. Here the sample has tens of thousands of clones; 82% occur a single time. Around 15% of the sample is held by the ten biggest clonotypes. What was sequenced was peripheral blood. These receptors all stem from an elderly man with active COVID-19.

The chain uses TRBV18 and TRBJ2-5, with 7 bases that match TRBD2. The CDR3 extends over 15 amino acids. Germline lookup yields CDR1 KGHSH and CDR2 LQKENI. The J segment lost 2 bases and the V segment lost 4 bases, leaving 7 bases of the junction unmatched. The DNA for the CDR3 is TGTGCCAGCTCACGGGTCTACGGGGGGCAAGAGACCCAGTACTTC. The encoded protein is CASSRVYGGQETQYF. Filled out from reference TRBV18 and TRBJ2-5, the complete variable domain reads NAGVMQNPRHLVRRRGQEARLRCSPMKGHSHVYWYRQLPEEGLKFMVYLQKENIIDESGMPKERFSAEFPKEGPSILRIQQVVRGDSAAYFCASSRVYGGQETQYFGPGTRLLVL.

This chain links TRBV27 with TRBJ2-7, with 12 bases matching TRBD2. V gave up 3 bases and J gave up 8 bases; unmatched junction bases: 11. CDR3 length: 16 amino acids. Germline CDR1 reads MNHEY; CDR2 reads SMNVEV (reference sequence). The CDR3 is CASSFTSGRTLRQQYF. The DNA of the CDR3 is TGTGCCAGCAGTTTCACTAGCGGGAGGACATTACGGCAGCAGTACTTC.

The chain recombines TRBV18 with TRBJ1-4; D remains unclear. There are 15 residues in the CDR3. CDR1 KGHSH and CDR2 LQKENI come from the germline V gene. With 2 bases removed from V and 0 bases from J, the gap between germline ends came to 7 bases. CDR3 sequence reads: CASSPSGATNEKLFF. The CDR3 coding sequence is TGTGCCAGCTCACCATCGGGTGCAACTAATGAAAAACTGTTTTTT.

J is TRBJ2-3 and V is TRBV12-5; 7 nucleotides line up with TRBD1. CDR3 length: 14 amino acids. The germline gives CDR1 LGHNT, CDR2 FRNRAP. The V gene end was trimmed by 7 bases and the J gene end by 5 bases; junction bases not matched to a gene: 9. CDR3 sequence: CASAPDRAGDTQYF. DNA for the CDR3: TGTGCTAGTGCCCCCGACAGGGCCGGAGATACGCAGTATTTT.

V usage is TRBV4-3 and J usage is TRBJ2-1; 13 nucleotides match TRBD2. The V and J ends lost 4 bases and 4 bases, in that order; junction bases with no gene match: 10. Germline assignment: CDR1 LGHNA and CDR2 YSLEER. The CDR3 totals 18 residues. The CDR3 region has the DNA TGCGCCAGCAGCCGGGAGGGACTAGCGGGACCACTATACAATGAGCAGTTCTTC. The encoded protein is CASSREGLAGPLYNEQFF.

The chain has TRBV4-3 and TRBJ1-3; D perhaps matches TRBD1 (5 bases). The CDR3 contains 16 residues. From germline, CDR1 is LGHNA and CDR2 YSLEER. The V and J ends lost 4 bases and 3 bases respectively, with 16 bases between them. The CDR3: CASSPARQGGGNTIYF. In DNA form, the CDR3 reads TGCGCCAGCAGCCCGGCGAGGCAGGGAGGTGGAAACACCATATATTTT.

This sequence joins TRBV4-2 and TRBJ1-2, with TRBD1 identical over 7 bases. The CDR3 contains 14 residues. V gave up 8 bases and J gave up 6 bases; unmatched junction bases: 12. The germline CDR1 and CDR2 sequences are LGHNA and YNFKEQ. This CDR3 reads CASATPGTENGYTF. The CDR3, as DNA: TGTGCCAGCGCGACCCCCGGGACAGAGAATGGCTACACCTTC.

This clone was observed at least ten times. This chain joins TRBV7-9 and TRBJ1-4, with no clear D. Per the germline V gene, CDR1 is SEHNR and CDR2 is FQNEAQ (reference sequence). This CDR3 has 14 residues. Trimming left V 10 bases short and J 7 bases short, with 19 bases between. The CDR3 nucleotides are TGTGCCACCCCGATATCGGGAGCAAGTGAAAAACTGTTTTTT. This encodes CATPISGASEKLFF.

The chain recombines TRBV6-1 with TRBJ1-1; 10 bases align to TRBD1. The V gene's germline CDR1 is MNHNS and CDR2 SASEGT. The CDR3 covers 14 residues. Trimming cost V 1 base and J 10 bases; bases outside gene matches: 6. The CDR3 coding sequence is TGTGCCAGCAGTGAAGTAGGACAGGGGGAAGGAGCTTTCTTT. Translating gives CASSEVGQGEGAFF.

This clone was seen once. The chain joins TRBV9 to TRBJ2-7, with TRBD2 matching 9 bases. This CDR3 has 18 residues. V lost 0 bases and J lost 4; bases outside the gene matches: 14. CDR1 SGDLS and CDR2 YYNGEE come from the germline V gene. CDR3 nucleotide sequence: TGTGCCAGCAGCGTAGAGGATAGGGCTAGCGGGAAAGCATACGAGCAGTACTTC. It codes for CASSVEDRASGKAYEQYF.

The V gene is TRBV19, the J gene TRBJ1-6, with TRBD1 matching over 7 bases. Germline assignment: CDR1 LNHDA and CDR2 SQIVND (reference sequence). The ends lost 5 bases at V and 7 bases at J; junction bases unmatched: 8. The CDR3 sequence is 15 residues long. The CDR3 is CASSHRDRRNSPLHF. The CDR3 region has the DNA TGTGCCAGTAGTCACCGGGACAGAAGAAATTCACCCCTCCACTTT. Based on the CDR3 plus reference TRBV19 and TRBJ1-6, the full variable domain is DGGITQSPKYLFRKEGQNVTLSCEQNLNHDAMYWYRQDPGQGLRLIYYSQIVNDFQKGDIAEGYSVSREKKESFPLTVTSAQKNPTAFYLCASSHRDRRNSPLHFGNGTRLTVT.

The V gene is TRBV5-6, the J gene TRBJ1-2, with a tentative D call TRBD1 (5 bases). The ends were cut back, 3 bases at V and 8 bases at J, with 17 bases in the middle. The germline V gene has CDR1 SGHDT and CDR2 YYEEEE. The CDR3 is 14 residues long. The CDR3 bases are TGTGCCAGCAGCTGGGGGAGGGGTTTACAGGGCTACACCTTC. Protein product: CASSWGRGLQGYTF.

V gene TRBV7-2 combines with J gene TRBJ2-3, with D tentatively TRBD1 (5 bases). The V gene's germline CDR1 is SGHTA and CDR2 FQGNSA. V dropped 0 bases and J dropped 5 bases, with 12 bases sitting between them. This CDR3 is built from 15 residues. CDR3 protein: CASSLAQGSRDTQYF. The DNA of the CDR3 is TGTGCCAGCAGCTTAGCGCAGGGATCGAGAGATACGCAGTATTTT.

The chain has TRBV7-2 and TRBJ2-1; 8 bases line up with TRBD2. This CDR3 is built from 15 residues. In germline, CDR1 is SGHTA, CDR2 FQGNSA. Unmatched junction bases numbered 12, after V lost 3 bases and J lost 11 bases. The CDR3 nucleotides are TGTGCCAGCAGCTTTGGGACTAGTGGTGCTGACAAGCAGTTCTTC. Its protein is CASSFGTSGADKQFF.

The chain employs TRBV18 and TRBJ2-3; 10 bases agree with TRBD1. This CDR3 comprises 18 residues. Germline CDR1 and CDR2: KGHSH and LQKENI. The V segment lost 3 bases and the J segment 4 bases; nucleotides outside the gene matches: 13. The CDR3 DNA reads as TGTGCCAGCTCACCCTACCTCAGACAGGGGGCCCCTTCAGATACGCAGTATTTT. Its protein product is CASSPYLRQGAPSDTQYF.

This clone has more than one count but fewer than ten. The V and J genes are TRBV7-9 and TRBJ2-1; no definite D call. The germline CDR1 and CDR2 sequences are SEHNR and FQNEAQ (reference sequence). Trimming pared 3 bases from V and 15 bases from J, leaving 15 bases between. This CDR3 is built from 12 residues. CDR3 nucleotides: TGTGCCAGCAGCTTGTACGGCGGAAGGCCGTTCTTC. Translation: CASSLYGGRPFF. The whole variable domain, filled in from reference TRBV7-9 and TRBJ2-1, reads DTGVSQNPRHKITKRGQNVTFRCDPISEHNRLYWYRQTLGQGPEFLTYFQNEAQLEKSRLLSDRFSAERPKGSFSTLEIQRTEQGDSAMYLCASSLYGGRPFFGPGTRLTVL.

The chain links TRBV6-5 to TRBJ1-2; TRBD1 might be the D (6 bases). V lost 8 bases and J 6 bases, leaving 19 bases between the germline ends. Per the germline V gene, CDR1 is MNHEY and CDR2 is SVGAGI. This CDR3 spans 14 amino acids. The CDR3 is CASRSLAGADGYTF. In DNA form, the CDR3 reads TGTGCCAGCCGATCCCTCGCGGGGGCAGATGGCTACACCTTC.

The rearrangement joins TRBV5-1 to TRBJ1-6; TRBD1 might be the D (5 bases). CDR3 length: 15 amino acids. V lost 2 bases, J lost 8 bases, and 14 bases lay in between. In germline, CDR1 is SGHRS, CDR2 YFSETQ. The CDR3 bases are TGCGCCAGCAGCTTCCGTCAGGGCCACGATTCACCCCTCCACTTT. Protein product: CASSFRQGHDSPLHF.